The 31 T cell receptor beta chains below were found in one sample sequenced in a study of beta chain features in type 1 diabetes. Expressed TCRB transcripts were sequenced, since all the RNA that had been isolated was reverse transcribed. Sequencing was performed with immunoSEQ multiplex PCR; in TCRdb, only in-frame clones are kept and a portion is missing. The sample consists of 300,000 to 450,000 clones, around 13% of them appearing once. Material: naive CD4+ T cells from blood. All receptors come from a man between 18 and 35 years old in good health.

In its sample, this clone was seen a few times. This sequence joins TRBV30 and TRBJ1-4; TRBD1 matches 9 bases. Unmatched junction bases numbered 17, after V lost 5 bases and J lost 10 bases. Germline V gives CDR1 GTSNPN, CDR2 SVGIG (reference sequence). There are 16 residues in the CDR3. CDR3 protein: CAWSPGPGQGRAKLFF. The DNA of the CDR3 is TGTGCCTGGTCGCCCGGCCCGGGACAGGGTCGTGCAAAACTGTTTTTT. The variable domain in full, with the rest retrieved from reference TRBV30 and TRBJ1-4, is SQTIHQWPATLVQPVGSPLSLECTVEGTSNPNLYWYRQAAGRGLQLLFYSVGIGQISSEVPQNLSASRPQDRQFILSSKKLLLSDSGFYLCAWSPGPGQGRAKLFFGSGTQLSVL.

This clone occurred a few times. The chain joins TRBV10-3 to TRBJ2-1; 8 bases map to TRBD2. This CDR3 spans 14 amino acids. The ends lost 7 bases at V and 4 bases at J; junction bases unmatched: 6. CDR1 and CDR2 from the germline V gene are ENHRY and SYGVKD. The CDR3 sequence: CAITGLAGYNEQFF. In nucleotides, the CDR3 is TGTGCCATCACCGGACTAGCAGGTTACAATGAGCAGTTCTTC.

This clone was detected only a few times. V and J are TRBV7-2 and TRBJ2-3, with 9 bases matching TRBD1. Germline V CDR1 and CDR2: SGHTA, FQGNSA. The CDR3 is made up of 15 amino acids. With V trimmed by 1 base and J by 4 bases, 3 bases remained unmatched. DNA for the CDR3: TGTGCCAGCAGCTTAGAGGGACAGGGCGCAGATACGCAGTATTTT. This translates into CASSLEGQGADTQYF.

The chain has TRBV5-6 and TRBJ1-2; 8 positions match TRBD1. V trimming: 4 bases; J trimming: 2 bases; junction bases outside the gene matches: 10. This CDR3 comprises 16 residues. CDR1 and CDR2 from the germline V gene are SGHDT and YYEEEE. CDR3 region: CASSPPPGTGNYGYTF. The CDR3 DNA is TGTGCCAGCAGCCCCCCCCCGGGGACAGGAAACTATGGCTACACCTTC.

The chain employs TRBV5-4 and TRBJ1-1; D unresolved. The CDR3 consists of 13 residues. From germline, CDR1 is SGHNT and CDR2 YYREEE (reference sequence). Trimming pared 4 bases from V and 0 bases from J, leaving 7 bases between. CDR3 in DNA: TGTGCCAGCAGCCCGCGGGTGAACACTGAAGCTTTCTTT. Translation gives CASSPRVNTEAFF.

This clone was found a few times. The V call is TRBV28, the J call TRBJ1-5, with 7 bases that match TRBD1. The germline gives CDR1 MDHEN, CDR2 SYDVKM. The ends lost 6 bases at V and 1 base at J; junction bases unmatched: 6. This CDR3 spans 15 amino acids. The CDR3 bases are TGTGCCAGCAGATGGCCAGGGGGGAGCAATCAGCCCCAGCATTTT. It encodes CASRWPGGSNQPQHF. Based on the CDR3 plus reference TRBV28 and TRBJ1-5, the full variable domain is DVKVTQSSRYLVKRTGEKVFLECVQDMDHENMFWYRQDPGLGLRLIYFSYDVKMKEKGDIPEGYSVSREKKERFSLILESASTNQTSMYLCASRWPGGSNQPQHFGDGTRLSIL.

There are a few counts of this clone. The chain joins TRBV4-3 to TRBJ2-7; 8 nucleotides match TRBD1. The CDR3 loop spans 17 amino acids. Germline loops: CDR1 LGHNA, CDR2 YSLEER. The V segment lost 5 bases and the J segment 2 bases; nucleotides outside the gene matches: 14. This CDR3 reads CASSYALDREYPYEQYF. The CDR3 coding sequence is TGCGCCAGCAGCTACGCCCTGGACAGGGAATACCCCTACGAGCAGTACTTC.

This chain uses TRBV7-9 with TRBJ2-7; D perhaps matches TRBD1 (6 bases). The CDR3 loop spans 14 amino acids. V lost 5 bases, J lost 5 bases, and 16 bases lay in between. Per the germline V gene, CDR1 is SEHNR and CDR2 is FQNEAQ (reference sequence). The CDR3 region is CASSGEQGVHEQYF. In DNA form, the CDR3 reads TGTGCCAGCAGCGGCGAACAGGGAGTCCACGAGCAGTACTTC.

The genes are TRBV4-3 and TRBJ2-7; 10 nucleotides line up with TRBD1. Germline CDR1 LGHNA, CDR2 YSLEER. This CDR3 comprises 15 residues. Unmatched junction bases numbered 1, after V lost 0 bases and J lost 2 bases. The DNA of the CDR3 is TGCGCCAGCAGCCAAGACGACAGGGGGCCCTACGAGCAGTACTTC. As protein: CASSQDDRGPYEQYF.

CDR3 loop: CASSPAASGNTDTQYF. Here the CDR3 DNA reads TGTGCCAGCAGCCCCGCGGCTAGCGGGAACACAGATACGCAGTATTTT. The chain has TRBV11-2 and TRBJ2-3; 9 bases fit TRBD2. There are 16 residues in the CDR3. Germline assignment: CDR1 SGHAT and CDR2 FQNNGV. Trimming removed 5 bases from V and 2 bases from J; junction bases left unmatched: 8.

CDR3 amino acids: CASSIAGAYQETQYF. The CDR3 DNA reads TGTGCCAGCAGCATAGCGGGAGCGTACCAAGAGACCCAGTACTTC. V and J are TRBV25-1 and TRBJ2-5; TRBD2 matches at 9 bases. This CDR3 has 15 amino acids. The germline V gene encodes CDR1 MGHDK and CDR2 SYGVNS. V lost 6 bases to trimming and J lost 0 bases; unmatched junction nucleotides: 5.

This chain joins TRBV18 and TRBJ1-5, with TRBD1 as a possible D gene (5 bases). Trimming removed 8 bases at V and 2 bases at J, with 19 bases between. Germline values: CDR1 KGHSH, CDR2 LQKENI. The CDR3 has 16 amino acids. The CDR3 loop is CASPRGDRGGNQPQHF. CDR3 in DNA: TGTGCCAGCCCCCGGGGGGATCGGGGGGGCAATCAGCCCCAGCATTTT.

This clone was seen more than once but under ten times. The chain combines TRBV5-4 with TRBJ2-3, with D possibly being TRBD1 (5 bases). In germline, CDR1 is SGHNT, CDR2 YYREEE (reference sequence). The V end was cut by 4 bases, the J end by 5 bases, with 11 bases between. The CDR3 covers 13 residues. The CDR3 region is CASSSRVEDTQYF. The CDR3, as DNA: TGTGCCAGCAGCAGCAGGGTAGAAGATACGCAGTATTTT.

This clone has more than one count but fewer than ten. This chain connects TRBV18 to TRBJ2-5; D possibly corresponds to TRBD1 (5 bases). V dropped 1 base and J dropped 4 bases, with 10 bases sitting between them. The germline CDR1 and CDR2 sequences are KGHSH and LQKENI. The CDR3 is 14 amino acids. CDR3 DNA: TGTGCCAGCTCACCACAAAGGGGCGCAGAGACCCAGTACTTC. This gives the protein CASSPQRGAETQYF.

This clone was found a few times. The rearrangement joins TRBV7-8 to TRBJ2-3; 9 nucleotides match TRBD1. Looked up from germline, CDR1 is SGHVS and CDR2 is FQNEAQ. The length of the CDR3 is 15 residues. V shed 5 bases and J 4 bases; nucleotides not matched to a gene: 7. CDR3 sequence (DNA): TGTGCCAGCAGCCGTACAGGGGGCCCCGCAGATACGCAGTATTTT. It codes for CASSRTGGPADTQYF. Full variable domain (remainder filled in from reference TRBV7-8 and TRBJ2-3): GAGVSQSPRYKVAKRGQDVALRCDPISGHVSLFWYQQALGQGPEFLTYFQNEAQLDKSGLPSDRFFAERPEGSVSTLKIQRTQQEDSAVYLCASSRTGGPADTQYFGPGTRLTVL.

This chain connects TRBV10-3 to TRBJ1-1, with D maybe TRBD1 (5 bases). Trimming left V 2 bases short and J 1 base short, with 8 bases between. Germline V gene lookup returns CDR1 ENHRY and CDR2 SYGVKD. This CDR3 is built from 14 residues. CDR3 protein: CAISEDTGNTEAFF. CDR3 coding DNA: TGTGCCATCAGTGAGGATACAGGGAACACTGAAGCTTTCTTT.

This clone was counted a few times. The rearrangement joins TRBV6-5 to TRBJ2-2; 8 bases are a match to TRBD1. Trimming removed 8 bases from V and 5 bases from J; junction bases left unmatched: 1. The CDR3 extends over 12 amino acids. The germline gives CDR1 MNHEY, CDR2 SVGAGI. DNA for the CDR3: TGTGCCAGCGACAGGGGAACCGGGGAGCTGTTTTTT. It codes for CASDRGTGELFF.

This clone was seen once. The chain uses TRBV4-3 and TRBJ2-7; 8 nucleotides line up with TRBD1. Germline V gene sequence: CDR1 LGHNA, CDR2 YSLEER. After removal of 0 bases from V and 2 bases from J, the junction contained 6 bases not matched to a gene. This CDR3 is built from 16 residues. CDR3 sequence reads: CASSQEIQGGAYEQYF. DNA for the CDR3: TGCGCCAGCAGCCAAGAAATACAGGGGGGAGCCTACGAGCAGTACTTC.

The CDR3 nucleotides read TGTGCCAGCAGTCCCCCCACGAACGGCGGGGAGCTGTTTTTT. This encodes CASSPPTNGGELFF. V is TRBV2 and J is TRBJ2-2; unclear D gene. V was pared by 5 bases and J by 7 bases, with 14 bases between. In germline, CDR1 is SNHLY, CDR2 FYNNEI. CDR3 length: 14 amino acids.

The V gene is TRBV19, the J gene TRBJ1-2; D gene ambiguous. Between the trimmed V and J ends, which lost 6 bases and 4 bases, there was a span of 9 bases. The CDR3 is made up of 12 amino acids. Germline CDR1 is LNHDA and CDR2 is SQIVND (reference sequence). DNA for the CDR3: TGTGCCAGTAGCGGGGAGTCCTATGGCTACACCTTC. Its translation is CASSGESYGYTF.

V is TRBV28 and J is TRBJ1-1; D uncertain. V gave up 6 bases and J gave up 2 bases, with 7 bases separating them. Germline-derived CDR1 and CDR2 are MDHEN and SYDVKM. This CDR3 is built from 12 residues. CDR3 sequence (DNA): TGTGCCAGCAGACTGACTAACACTGAAGCTTTCTTT. It translates to CASRLTNTEAFF. Drawing the rest from reference TRBV28 and TRBJ1-1, the complete variable domain is DVKVTQSSRYLVKRTGEKVFLECVQDMDHENMFWYRQDPGLGLRLIYFSYDVKMKEKGDIPEGYSVSREKKERFSLILESASTNQTSMYLCASRLTNTEAFFGQGTRLTVV.

This rearrangement joins TRBV7-2 to TRBJ2-5; 9 positions agree with TRBD2. V was pared by 5 bases and J by 4 bases, with 8 bases of the junction left unmatched. Germline V gene data show CDR1 as SGHTA and CDR2 as FQGNSA. This CDR3 has 15 residues. The CDR3 DNA reads as TGTGCCAGCAGCCCCCAGGCGGGAGGGGGAGAGACCCAGTACTTC. Its protein is CASSPQAGGGETQYF.

The V gene is TRBV7-2, the J gene TRBJ2-1, with D perhaps TRBD1 (6 bases). The CDR3 sequence is 15 residues long. Germline CDR1 SGHTA, CDR2 FQGNSA. V lost 8 bases and J 7 bases, leaving 21 bases between the germline ends. The CDR3 spells CASLVQGFQLNEQFF. CDR3 DNA sequence: TGTGCCAGCTTAGTACAGGGCTTTCAGTTAAATGAGCAGTTCTTC.

The chain has TRBV6-5 and TRBJ1-4, with D hard to call. The germline V gene has CDR1 MNHEY and CDR2 SVGAGI. Trimming left V 2 bases short and J 14 bases short, with 9 bases between. The CDR3 runs to 11 residues. As DNA, the CDR3 is TGTGCCAGCAGTTACGAGGGAAGCCTGTTTTTT. It yields the protein CASSYEGSLFF.

V gene TRBV9 combines with J gene TRBJ2-6, with D maybe TRBD2 (6 bases). The CDR3 is made up of 19 amino acids. V dropped 0 bases and J dropped 0 bases, with 16 bases sitting between them. Per germline, CDR1 SGDLS and CDR2 YYNGEE. Here the CDR3 DNA reads TGTGCCAGCAGCGTAGAACCGGGACTGACATACTCTGGGGCCAACGTCCTGACTTTC. Translating it yields CASSVEPGLTYSGANVLTF.

The chain uses TRBV6-5 and TRBJ2-2; D is perhaps TRBD1 (6 bases). There are 15 residues in the CDR3. In germline, CDR1 is MNHEY, CDR2 SVGAGI. Trimming shortened V by 7 bases and J by 0 bases, and 12 bases separated the two germline ends. Here the CDR3 DNA reads TGTGCCAGCACTCGGGACACTGCGAACACCGGGGAGCTGTTTTTT. Encoded protein: CASTRDTANTGELFF.

V usage is TRBV7-2 and J usage is TRBJ2-5; a possible D gene is TRBD2 (6 bases). The CDR3 covers 15 residues. Germline CDR1 SGHTA, CDR2 FQGNSA. V lost 0 bases to trimming and J lost 5 bases, with 13 bases between them. The CDR3 loop is CASSLAHGRAETQYF. DNA of the CDR3: TGTGCCAGCAGCTTAGCGCACGGGAGAGCGGAGACCCAGTACTTC.

This sequence joins TRBV19 and TRBJ2-1; D ambiguous. V lost 7 bases and J 0 bases, leaving 10 bases between the germline ends. The CDR3 is 14 residues long. The germline gives CDR1 LNHDA, CDR2 SQIVND (reference sequence). In nucleotides, the CDR3 is TGTGCCAGTATGTCGAGGTTCTCCTACAATGAGCAGTTCTTC. Its protein product is CASMSRFSYNEQFF. Variable domain in full (rest from reference TRBV19 and TRBJ2-1): DGGITQSPKYLFRKEGQNVTLSCEQNLNHDAMYWYRQDPGQGLRLIYYSQIVNDFQKGDIAEGYSVSREKKESFPLTVTSAQKNPTAFYLCASMSRFSYNEQFFGPGTRLTVL.

The V and J genes are TRBV7-3 and TRBJ2-2; TRBD1 might be the D (5 bases). CDR3 length equals 14 residues. V was shortened by 4 bases and J by 6 bases, with 12 bases between the two germline ends. The germline gives CDR1 SGHTA, CDR2 FQGTGA. The CDR3 coding sequence is TGTGCCAGCAGCTCCCCCAGGGTTGCCGGGGAGCTGTTTTTT. This sequence encodes CASSSPRVAGELFF.

The chain employs TRBV28 and TRBJ2-5, with D possibly matching TRBD1 (7 bases). The CDR3 runs to 15 residues. Germline CDR1 MDHEN, CDR2 SYDVKM. The ends were cut back, 3 bases at V and 2 bases at J, with 13 bases in the middle. For the CDR3, the DNA is TGTGCCAGCAGTTTCGCACCAGGGGGGCAAGAGACCCAGTACTTC. The encoded protein is CASSFAPGGQETQYF.

The CDR3 DNA is TGTGCCAGCAGGGGGCCCACAGGGGCCGGGGCCAACGTCCTGACTTTC. Its protein product is CASRGPTGAGANVLTF. The rearrangement uses TRBV28 and TRBJ2-6, with TRBD1 matching over 7 bases. The CDR3 sequence is 16 residues long. With V trimmed by 6 bases and J by 4 bases, 9 bases remained unmatched. CDR1 is MDHEN and CDR2 is SYDVKM in the germline V gene.